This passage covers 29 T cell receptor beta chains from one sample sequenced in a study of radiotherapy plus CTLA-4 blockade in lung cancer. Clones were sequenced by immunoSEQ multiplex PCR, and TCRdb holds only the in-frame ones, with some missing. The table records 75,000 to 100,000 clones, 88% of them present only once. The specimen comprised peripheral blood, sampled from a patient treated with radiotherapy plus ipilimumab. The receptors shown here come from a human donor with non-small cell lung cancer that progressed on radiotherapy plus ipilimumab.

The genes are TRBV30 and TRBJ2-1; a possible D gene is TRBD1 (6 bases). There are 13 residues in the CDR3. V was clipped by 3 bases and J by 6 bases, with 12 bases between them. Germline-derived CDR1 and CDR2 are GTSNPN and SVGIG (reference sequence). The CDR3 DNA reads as TGTGCCTGGAGAATCAGGGGAGTCAATGAGCAGTTCTTC. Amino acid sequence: CAWRIRGVNEQFF.

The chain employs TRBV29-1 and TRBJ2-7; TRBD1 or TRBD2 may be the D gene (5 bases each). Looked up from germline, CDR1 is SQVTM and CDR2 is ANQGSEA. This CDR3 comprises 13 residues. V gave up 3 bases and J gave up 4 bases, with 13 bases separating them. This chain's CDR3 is CSVEGTAGYEQYF. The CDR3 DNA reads TGCAGCGTTGAGGGGACCGCGGGTTACGAGCAGTACTTC.

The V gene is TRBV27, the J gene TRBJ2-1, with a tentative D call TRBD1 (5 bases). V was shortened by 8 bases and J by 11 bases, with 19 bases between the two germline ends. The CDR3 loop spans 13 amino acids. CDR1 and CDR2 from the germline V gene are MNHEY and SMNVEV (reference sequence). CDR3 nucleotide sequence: TGTGCCAGCCGTAAGGAAACCCAGGGTCAGCAGTTCTTC. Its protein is CASRKETQGQQFF.

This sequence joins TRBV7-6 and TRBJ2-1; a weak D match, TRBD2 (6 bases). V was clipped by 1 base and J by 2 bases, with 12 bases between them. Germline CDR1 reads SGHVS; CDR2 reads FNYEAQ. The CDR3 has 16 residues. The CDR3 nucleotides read TGTGCCAGCAGCTTAGTCGGCGGGGCGGCCTACAATGAGCAGTTCTTC. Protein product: CASSLVGGAAYNEQFF.

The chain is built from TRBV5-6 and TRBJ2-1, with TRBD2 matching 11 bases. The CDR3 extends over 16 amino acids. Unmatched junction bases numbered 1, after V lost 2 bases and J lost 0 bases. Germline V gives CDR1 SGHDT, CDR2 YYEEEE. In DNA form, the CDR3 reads TGTGCCAGCAGCTTACTAGCGGGAGCCTCCTACAATGAGCAGTTCTTC. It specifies CASSLLAGASYNEQFF.

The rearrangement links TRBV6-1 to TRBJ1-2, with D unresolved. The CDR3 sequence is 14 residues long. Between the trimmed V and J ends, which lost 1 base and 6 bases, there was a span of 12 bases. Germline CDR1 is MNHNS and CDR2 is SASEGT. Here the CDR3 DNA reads TGTGCCAGCAGTGAAGGTTTTCCGGTGAATGGCTACACCTTC. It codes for CASSEGFPVNGYTF.

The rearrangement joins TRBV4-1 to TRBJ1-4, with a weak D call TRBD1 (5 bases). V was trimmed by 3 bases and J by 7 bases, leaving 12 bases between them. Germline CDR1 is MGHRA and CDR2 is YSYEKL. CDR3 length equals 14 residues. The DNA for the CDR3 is TGCGCCAGCAGCCAGGGGGGAAGGGGTGAAAAACTGTTTTTT. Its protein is CASSQGGRGEKLFF.

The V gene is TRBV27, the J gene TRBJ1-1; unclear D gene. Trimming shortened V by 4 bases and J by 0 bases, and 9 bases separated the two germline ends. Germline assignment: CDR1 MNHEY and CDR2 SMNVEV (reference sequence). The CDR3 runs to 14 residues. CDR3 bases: TGTGCCAGCAGTTCTGGACTGATGAACACTGAAGCTTTCTTT. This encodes CASSSGLMNTEAFF.

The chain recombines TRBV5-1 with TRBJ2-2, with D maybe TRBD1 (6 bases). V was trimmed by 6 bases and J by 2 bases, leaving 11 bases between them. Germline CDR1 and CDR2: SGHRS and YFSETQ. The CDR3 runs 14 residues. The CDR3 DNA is TGCGCCAGCACCGCGACAGGAAACACCGGGGAGCTGTTTTTT. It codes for CASTATGNTGELFF.

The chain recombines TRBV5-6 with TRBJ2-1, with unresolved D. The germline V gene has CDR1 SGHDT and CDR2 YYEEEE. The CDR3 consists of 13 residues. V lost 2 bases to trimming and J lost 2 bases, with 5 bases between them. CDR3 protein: CASSFRAYNEQFF. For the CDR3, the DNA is TGTGCCAGCAGCTTCCGAGCCTACAATGAGCAGTTCTTC. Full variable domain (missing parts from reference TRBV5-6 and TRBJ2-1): DAGVTQSPTHLIKTRGQQVTLRCSPKSGHDTVSWYQQALGQGPQFIFQYYEEEERQRGNFPDRFSGHQFPNYSSELNVNALLLGDSALYLCASSFRAYNEQFFGPGTRLTVL.

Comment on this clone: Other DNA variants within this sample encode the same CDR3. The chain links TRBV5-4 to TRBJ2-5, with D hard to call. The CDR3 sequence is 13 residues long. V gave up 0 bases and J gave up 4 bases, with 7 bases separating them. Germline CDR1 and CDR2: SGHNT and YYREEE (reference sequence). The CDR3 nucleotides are TGTGCCAGCAGCTTGGCAGGCGGAGAGACCCAGTACTTC. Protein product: CASSLAGGETQYF. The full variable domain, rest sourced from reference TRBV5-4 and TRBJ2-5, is ETGVTQSPTHLIKTRGQQVTLRCSSQSGHNTVSWYQQALGQGPQFIFQYYREEENGRGNFPPRFSGLQFPNYSSELNVNALELDDSALYLCASSLAGGETQYFGPGTRLLVL.

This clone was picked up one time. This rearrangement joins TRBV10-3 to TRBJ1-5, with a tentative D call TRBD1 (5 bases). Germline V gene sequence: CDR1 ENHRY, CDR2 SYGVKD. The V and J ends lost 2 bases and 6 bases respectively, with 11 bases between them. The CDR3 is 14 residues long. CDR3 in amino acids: CAISEQGGGQPQHF. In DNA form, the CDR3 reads TGTGCCATCAGTGAGCAGGGAGGTGGTCAGCCCCAGCATTTT.

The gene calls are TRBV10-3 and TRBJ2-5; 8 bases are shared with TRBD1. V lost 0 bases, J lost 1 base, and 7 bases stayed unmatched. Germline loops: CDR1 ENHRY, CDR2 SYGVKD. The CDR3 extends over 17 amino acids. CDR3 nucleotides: TGTGCCATCAGTGAGTCGGGCAGGGGGCCCCCCCAAGAGACCCAGTACTTC. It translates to CAISESGRGPPQETQYF.

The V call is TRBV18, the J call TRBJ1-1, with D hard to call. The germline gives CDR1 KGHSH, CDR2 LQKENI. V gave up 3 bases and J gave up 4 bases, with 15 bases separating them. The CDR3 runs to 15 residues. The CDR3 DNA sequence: TGTGCCAGCTCACCCCTAGAAGGGCGAGGCACTGAAGCTTTCTTT. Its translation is CASSPLEGRGTEAFF.

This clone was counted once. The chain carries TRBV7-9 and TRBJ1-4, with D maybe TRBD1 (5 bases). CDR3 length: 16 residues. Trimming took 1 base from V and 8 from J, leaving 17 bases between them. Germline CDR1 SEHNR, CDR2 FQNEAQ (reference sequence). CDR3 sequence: CASSLDPWGNWEKLFF. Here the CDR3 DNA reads TGTGCCAGCAGCTTAGATCCTTGGGGGAATTGGGAAAAACTGTTTTTT. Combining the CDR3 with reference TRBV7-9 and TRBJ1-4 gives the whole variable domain DTGVSQNPRHKITKRGQNVTFRCDPISEHNRLYWYRQTLGQGPEFLTYFQNEAQLEKSRLLSDRFSAERPKGSFSTLEIQRTEQGDSAMYLCASSLDPWGNWEKLFFGSGTQLSVL.

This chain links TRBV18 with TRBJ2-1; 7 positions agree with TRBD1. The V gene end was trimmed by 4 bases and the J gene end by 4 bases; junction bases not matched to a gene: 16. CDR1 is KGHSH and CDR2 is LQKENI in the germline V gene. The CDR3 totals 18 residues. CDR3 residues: CASSLIFRDRGDYNEQFF. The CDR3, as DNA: TGTGCCAGCTCACTCATCTTCCGGGACAGAGGAGATTACAATGAGCAGTTCTTC. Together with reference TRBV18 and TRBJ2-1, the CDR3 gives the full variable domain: NAGVMQNPRHLVRRRGQEARLRCSPMKGHSHVYWYRQLPEEGLKFMVYLQKENIIDESGMPKERFSAEFPKEGPSILRIQQVVRGDSAAYFCASSLIFRDRGDYNEQFFGPGTRLTVL.

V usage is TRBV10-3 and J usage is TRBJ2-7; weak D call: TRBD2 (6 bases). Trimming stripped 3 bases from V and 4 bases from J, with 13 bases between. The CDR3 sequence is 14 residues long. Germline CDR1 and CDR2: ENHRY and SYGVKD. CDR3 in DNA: TGTGCCATCAGTGATCGACTAGAAACGTACGAGCAGTACTTC. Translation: CAISDRLETYEQYF.

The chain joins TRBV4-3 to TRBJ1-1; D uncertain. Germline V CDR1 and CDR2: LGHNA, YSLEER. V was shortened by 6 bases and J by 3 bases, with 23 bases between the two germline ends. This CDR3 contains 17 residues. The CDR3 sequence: CASSETARHYVDTEAFF. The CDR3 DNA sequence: TGCGCCAGCAGTGAAACTGCCAGACACTATGTCGACACTGAAGCTTTCTTT.

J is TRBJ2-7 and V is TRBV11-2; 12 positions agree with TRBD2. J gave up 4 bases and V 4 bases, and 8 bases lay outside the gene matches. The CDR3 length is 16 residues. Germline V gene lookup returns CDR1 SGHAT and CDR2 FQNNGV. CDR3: CASSWTSGAGVYEQYF. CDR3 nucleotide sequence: TGTGCCAGCAGCTGGACTAGCGGGGCTGGGGTGTACGAGCAGTACTTC.

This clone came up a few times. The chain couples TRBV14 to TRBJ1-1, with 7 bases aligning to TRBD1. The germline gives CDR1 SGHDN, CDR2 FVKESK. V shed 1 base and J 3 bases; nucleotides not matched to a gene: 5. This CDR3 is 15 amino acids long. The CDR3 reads CASSQVTGAYTEAFF. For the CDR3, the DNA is TGTGCCAGCAGCCAAGTTACAGGGGCCTACACTGAAGCTTTCTTT.

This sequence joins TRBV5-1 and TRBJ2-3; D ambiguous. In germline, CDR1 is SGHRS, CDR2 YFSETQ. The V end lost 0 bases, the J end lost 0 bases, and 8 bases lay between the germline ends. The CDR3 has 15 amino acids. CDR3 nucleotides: TGCGCCAGCAGCTTGGACTCGACTAGCACAGATACGCAGTATTTT. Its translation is CASSLDSTSTDTQYF.

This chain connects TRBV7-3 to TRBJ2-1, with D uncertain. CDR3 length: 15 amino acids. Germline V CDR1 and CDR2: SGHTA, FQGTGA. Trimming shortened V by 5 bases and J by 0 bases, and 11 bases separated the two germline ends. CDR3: CASSPTSNSYNEQFF. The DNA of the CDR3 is TGTGCCAGCAGCCCTACTTCGAACTCCTACAATGAGCAGTTCTTC.

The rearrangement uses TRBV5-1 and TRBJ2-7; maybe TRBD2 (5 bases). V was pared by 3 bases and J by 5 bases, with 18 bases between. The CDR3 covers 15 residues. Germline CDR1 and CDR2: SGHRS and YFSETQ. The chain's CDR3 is CASSWVGVKPDEQYF. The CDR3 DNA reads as TGCGCCAGCAGCTGGGTCGGGGTGAAGCCGGACGAGCAGTACTTC.

CDR3 in DNA: TGTGCCAGCAGGGACAGCACCTACGAGCAGTACTTC. It yields the protein CASRDSTYEQYF. The gene calls are TRBV28 and TRBJ2-7; a weak D match, TRBD1 (6 bases). V was shortened by 6 bases and J by 2 bases, with 8 bases between the two germline ends. Germline loops: CDR1 MDHEN, CDR2 SYDVKM. This CDR3 is built from 12 residues.

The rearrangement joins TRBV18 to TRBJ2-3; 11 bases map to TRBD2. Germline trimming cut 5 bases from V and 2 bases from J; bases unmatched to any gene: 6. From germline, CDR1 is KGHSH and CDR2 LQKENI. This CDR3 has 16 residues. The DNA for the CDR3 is TGTGCCAGCTCATCACTAGCGGGAGACCTCACAGATACGCAGTATTTT. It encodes CASSSLAGDLTDTQYF.

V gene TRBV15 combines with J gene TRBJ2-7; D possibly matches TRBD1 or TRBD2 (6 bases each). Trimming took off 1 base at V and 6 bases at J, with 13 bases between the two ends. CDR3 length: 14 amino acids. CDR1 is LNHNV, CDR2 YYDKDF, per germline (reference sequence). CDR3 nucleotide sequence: TGTGCCACCAGCAGAGTAGGAGGGGGTAGCGAGCAGTACTTC. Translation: CATSRVGGGSEQYF.

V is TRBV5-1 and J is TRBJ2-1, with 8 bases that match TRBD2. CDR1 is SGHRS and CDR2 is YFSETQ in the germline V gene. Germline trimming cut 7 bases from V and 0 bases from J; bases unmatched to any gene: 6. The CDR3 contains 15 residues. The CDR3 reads CASGPSGFSYNEQFF. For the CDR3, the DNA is TGCGCCAGCGGGCCTAGCGGGTTCTCCTACAATGAGCAGTTCTTC.

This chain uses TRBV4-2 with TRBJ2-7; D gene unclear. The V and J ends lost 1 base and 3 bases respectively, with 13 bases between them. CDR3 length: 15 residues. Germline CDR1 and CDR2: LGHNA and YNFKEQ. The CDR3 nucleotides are TGTGCCAGCAGCCAAGCCTTGGCCAGTTACTACGAGCAGTACTTC. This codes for CASSQALASYYEQYF.

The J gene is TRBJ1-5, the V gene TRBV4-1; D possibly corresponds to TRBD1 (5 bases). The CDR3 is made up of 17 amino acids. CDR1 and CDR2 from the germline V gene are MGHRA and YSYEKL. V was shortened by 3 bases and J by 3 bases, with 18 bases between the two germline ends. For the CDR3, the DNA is TGCGCCAGCAGCCACCCTCAACAGGTGTTAGTCAATCAGCCCCAGCATTTT. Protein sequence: CASSHPQQVLVNQPQHF.